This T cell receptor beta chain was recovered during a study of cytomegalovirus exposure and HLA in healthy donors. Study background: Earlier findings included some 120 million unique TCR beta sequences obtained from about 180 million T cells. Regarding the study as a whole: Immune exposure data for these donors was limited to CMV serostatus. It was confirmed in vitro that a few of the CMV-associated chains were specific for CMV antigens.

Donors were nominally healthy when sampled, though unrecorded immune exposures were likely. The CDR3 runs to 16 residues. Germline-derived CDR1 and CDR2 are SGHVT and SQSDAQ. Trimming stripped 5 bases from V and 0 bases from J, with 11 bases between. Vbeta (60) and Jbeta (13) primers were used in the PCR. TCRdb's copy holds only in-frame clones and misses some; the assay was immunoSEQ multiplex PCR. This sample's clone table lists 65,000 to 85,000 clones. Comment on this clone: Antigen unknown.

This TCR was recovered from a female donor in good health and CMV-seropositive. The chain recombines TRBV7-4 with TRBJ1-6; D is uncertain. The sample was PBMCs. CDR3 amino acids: CASSDERSSYNSPLHF. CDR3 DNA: TGTGCCAGCAGCGATGAAAGGAGCTCCTATAATTCACCCCTCCACTTT.